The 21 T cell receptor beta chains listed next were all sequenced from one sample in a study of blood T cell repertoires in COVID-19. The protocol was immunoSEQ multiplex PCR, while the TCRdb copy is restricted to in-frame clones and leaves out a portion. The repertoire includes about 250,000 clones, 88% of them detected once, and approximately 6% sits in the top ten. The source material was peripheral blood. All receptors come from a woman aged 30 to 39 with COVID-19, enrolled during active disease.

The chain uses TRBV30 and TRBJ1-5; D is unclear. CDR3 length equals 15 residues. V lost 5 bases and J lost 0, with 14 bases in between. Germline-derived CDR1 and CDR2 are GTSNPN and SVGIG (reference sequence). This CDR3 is CAWRVRGYSNQPQHF. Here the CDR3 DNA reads TGTGCCTGGCGGGTCCGGGGTTATAGCAATCAGCCCCAGCATTTT.

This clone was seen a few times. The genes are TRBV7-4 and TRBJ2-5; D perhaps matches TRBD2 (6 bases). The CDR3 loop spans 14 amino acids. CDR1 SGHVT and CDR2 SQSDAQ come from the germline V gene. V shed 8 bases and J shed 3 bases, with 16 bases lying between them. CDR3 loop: CASPPPAGKETQYF. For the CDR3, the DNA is TGTGCCAGCCCTCCCCCCGCGGGGAAAGAGACCCAGTACTTC. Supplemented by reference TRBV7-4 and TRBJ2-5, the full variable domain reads GAGVSQSPRYKVAKRGRDVALRCDSISGHVTLYWYRQTLGQGSEVLTYSQSDAQRDKSGRPSGRFSAERPERSVSTLKIQRTEQGDSAVYLCASPPPAGKETQYFGPGTRLLVL.

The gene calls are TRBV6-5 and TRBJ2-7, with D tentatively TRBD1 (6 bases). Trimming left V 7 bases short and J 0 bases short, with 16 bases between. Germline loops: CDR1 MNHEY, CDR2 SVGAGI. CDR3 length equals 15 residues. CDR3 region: CASTPRGQSSYEQYF. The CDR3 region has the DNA TGTGCCAGCACCCCTCGAGGACAGAGCTCCTACGAGCAGTACTTC.

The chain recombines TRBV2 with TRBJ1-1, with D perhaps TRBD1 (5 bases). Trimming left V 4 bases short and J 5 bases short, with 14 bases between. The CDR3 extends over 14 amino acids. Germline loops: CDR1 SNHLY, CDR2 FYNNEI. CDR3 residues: CASSGQKAITEAFF. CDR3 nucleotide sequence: TGTGCCAGCAGTGGACAGAAGGCGATTACTGAAGCTTTCTTT.

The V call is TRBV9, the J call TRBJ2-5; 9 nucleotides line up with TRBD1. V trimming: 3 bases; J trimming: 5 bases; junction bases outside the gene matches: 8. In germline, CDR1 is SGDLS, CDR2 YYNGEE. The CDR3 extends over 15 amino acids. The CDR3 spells CASSAGTGSVETQYF. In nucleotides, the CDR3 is TGTGCCAGCAGCGCCGGGACAGGGTCAGTCGAGACCCAGTACTTC.

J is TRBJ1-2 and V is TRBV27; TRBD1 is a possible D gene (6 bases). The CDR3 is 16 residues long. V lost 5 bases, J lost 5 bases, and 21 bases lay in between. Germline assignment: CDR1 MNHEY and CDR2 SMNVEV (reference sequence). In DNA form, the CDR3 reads TGTGCCAGCAGTCTTTCCCTGGCCGGGACAACGTATGGCTACACCTTC. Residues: CASSLSLAGTTYGYTF.

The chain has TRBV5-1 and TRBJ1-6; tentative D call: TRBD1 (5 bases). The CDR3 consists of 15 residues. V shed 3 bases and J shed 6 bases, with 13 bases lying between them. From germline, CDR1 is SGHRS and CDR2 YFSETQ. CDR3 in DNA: TGCGCCAGCAGCTCGACCCAGGGTCCTAATTCACCCCTCCACTTT. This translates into CASSSTQGPNSPLHF.

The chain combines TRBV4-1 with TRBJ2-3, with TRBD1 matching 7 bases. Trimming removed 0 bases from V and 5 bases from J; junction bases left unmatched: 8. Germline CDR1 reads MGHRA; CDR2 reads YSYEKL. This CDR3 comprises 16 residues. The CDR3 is CASSQERQGYQDTQYF. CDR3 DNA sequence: TGCGCCAGCAGCCAAGAGCGACAGGGCTATCAAGATACGCAGTATTTT.

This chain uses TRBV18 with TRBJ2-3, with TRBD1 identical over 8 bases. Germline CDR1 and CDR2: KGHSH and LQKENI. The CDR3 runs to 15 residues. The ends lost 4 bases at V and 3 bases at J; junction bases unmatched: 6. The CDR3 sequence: CASSLRDRTTDTQYF. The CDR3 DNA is TGTGCCAGCTCACTCCGGGACAGGACGACAGATACGCAGTATTTT.

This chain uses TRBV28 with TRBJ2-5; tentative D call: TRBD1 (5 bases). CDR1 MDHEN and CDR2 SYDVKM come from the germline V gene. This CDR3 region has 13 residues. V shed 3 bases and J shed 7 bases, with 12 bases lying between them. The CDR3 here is CASSFELRGTQYF. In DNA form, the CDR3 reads TGTGCCAGCAGTTTTGAACTAAGGGGGACCCAGTACTTC.

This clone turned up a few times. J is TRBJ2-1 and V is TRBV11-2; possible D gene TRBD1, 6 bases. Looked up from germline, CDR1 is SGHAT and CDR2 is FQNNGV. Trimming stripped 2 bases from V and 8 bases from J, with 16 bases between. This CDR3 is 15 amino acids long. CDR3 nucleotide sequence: TGTGCCAGCAGCTTATTCCAGACAGGTTTGGATGAGCAGTTCTTC. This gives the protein CASSLFQTGLDEQFF.

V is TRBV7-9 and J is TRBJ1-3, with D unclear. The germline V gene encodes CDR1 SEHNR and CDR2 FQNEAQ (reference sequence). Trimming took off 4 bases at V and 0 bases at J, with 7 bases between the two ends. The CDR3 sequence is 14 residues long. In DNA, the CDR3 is TGTGCCAGCAGCTCCCGGGACTCTGGAAACACCATATATTTT. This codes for CASSSRDSGNTIYF.

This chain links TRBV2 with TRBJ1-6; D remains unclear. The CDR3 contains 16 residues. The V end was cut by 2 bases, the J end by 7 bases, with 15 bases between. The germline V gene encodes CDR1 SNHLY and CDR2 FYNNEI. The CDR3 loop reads CASSENGPGLNSPLHF. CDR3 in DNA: TGTGCCAGCAGTGAAAATGGTCCTGGGCTGAATTCACCCCTCCACTTT.

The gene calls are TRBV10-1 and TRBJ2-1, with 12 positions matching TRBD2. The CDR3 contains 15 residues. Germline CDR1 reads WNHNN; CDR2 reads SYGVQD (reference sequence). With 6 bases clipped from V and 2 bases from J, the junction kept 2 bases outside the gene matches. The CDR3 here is CASSLAGGPYNEQFF. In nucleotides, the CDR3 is TGCGCCAGCAGCCTAGCGGGAGGGCCCTACAATGAGCAGTTCTTC.

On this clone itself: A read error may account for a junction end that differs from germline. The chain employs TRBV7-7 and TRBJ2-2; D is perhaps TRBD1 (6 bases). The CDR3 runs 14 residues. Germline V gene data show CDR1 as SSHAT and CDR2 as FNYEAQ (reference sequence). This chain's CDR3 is CASSRDTVIGELFF. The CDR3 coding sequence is TGTGCTAGCAGCCGGGACACAGTTATCGGGGAGCTGTTTTTT.

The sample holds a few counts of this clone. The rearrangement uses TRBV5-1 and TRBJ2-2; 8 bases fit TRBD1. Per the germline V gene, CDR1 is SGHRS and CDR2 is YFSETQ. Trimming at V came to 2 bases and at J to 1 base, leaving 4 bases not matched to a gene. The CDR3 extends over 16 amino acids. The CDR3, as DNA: TGCGCCAGCAGCTTTCAGGGGGCCAAGAACACCGGGGAGCTGTTTTTT. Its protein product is CASSFQGAKNTGELFF.

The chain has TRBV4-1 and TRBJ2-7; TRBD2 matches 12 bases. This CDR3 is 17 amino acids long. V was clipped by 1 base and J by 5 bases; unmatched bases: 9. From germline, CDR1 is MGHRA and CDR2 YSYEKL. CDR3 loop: CASSQVLAGGQSHEQYF. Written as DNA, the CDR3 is TGCGCCAGCAGCCAAGTCCTAGCGGGGGGGCAATCCCACGAGCAGTACTTC.

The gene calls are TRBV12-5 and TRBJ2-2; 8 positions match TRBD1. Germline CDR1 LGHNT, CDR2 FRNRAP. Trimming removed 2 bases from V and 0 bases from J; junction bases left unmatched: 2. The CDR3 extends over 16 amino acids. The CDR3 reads CASGLWTGPNTGELFF. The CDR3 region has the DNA TGTGCTAGTGGTTTGTGGACAGGGCCGAACACCGGGGAGCTGTTTTTT.

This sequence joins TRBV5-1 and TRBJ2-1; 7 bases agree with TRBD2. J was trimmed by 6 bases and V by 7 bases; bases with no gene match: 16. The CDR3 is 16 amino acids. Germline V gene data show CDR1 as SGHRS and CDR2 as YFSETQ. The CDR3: CASCLGTGPGGNEQFF. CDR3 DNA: TGCGCCAGCTGCCTTGGAACAGGTCCGGGGGGCAATGAGCAGTTCTTC.

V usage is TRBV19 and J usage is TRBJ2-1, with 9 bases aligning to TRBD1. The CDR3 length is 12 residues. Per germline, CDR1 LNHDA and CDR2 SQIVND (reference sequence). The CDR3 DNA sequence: TGTAACGGGGACAGGGTCGTCTGGGAGCAGTTCTTC. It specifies CNGDRVVWEQFF.

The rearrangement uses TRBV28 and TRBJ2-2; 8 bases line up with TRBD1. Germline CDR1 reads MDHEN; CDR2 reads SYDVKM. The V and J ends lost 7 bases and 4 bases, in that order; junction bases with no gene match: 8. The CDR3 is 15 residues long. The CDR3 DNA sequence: TGTGCCAGCAACGACAGGGGTTTCGGCACCGGGGAGCTGTTTTTT. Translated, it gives CASNDRGFGTGELFF.